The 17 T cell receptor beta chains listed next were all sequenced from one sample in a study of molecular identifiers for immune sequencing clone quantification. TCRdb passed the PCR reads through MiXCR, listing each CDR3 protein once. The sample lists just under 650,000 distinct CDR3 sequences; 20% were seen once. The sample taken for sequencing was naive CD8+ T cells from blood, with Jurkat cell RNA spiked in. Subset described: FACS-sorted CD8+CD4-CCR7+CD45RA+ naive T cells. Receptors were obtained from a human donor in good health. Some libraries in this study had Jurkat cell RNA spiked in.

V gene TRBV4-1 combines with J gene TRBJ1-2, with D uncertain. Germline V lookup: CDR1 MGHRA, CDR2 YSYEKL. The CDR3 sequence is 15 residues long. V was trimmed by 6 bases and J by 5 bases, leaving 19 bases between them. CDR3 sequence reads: CASSQTTTAGYGYTF. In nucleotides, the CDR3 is TGCGCCAGCAGTCAAACAACTACAGCGGGATATGGCTACACCTTC.

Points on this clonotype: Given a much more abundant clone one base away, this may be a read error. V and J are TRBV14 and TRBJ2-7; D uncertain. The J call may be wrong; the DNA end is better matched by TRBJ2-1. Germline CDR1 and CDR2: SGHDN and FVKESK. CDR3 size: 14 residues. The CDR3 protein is CASSQDALTYEQFF. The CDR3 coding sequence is TGTGCCAGCAGCCAAGATGCACTTACCTACGAGCAGTTCTTC.

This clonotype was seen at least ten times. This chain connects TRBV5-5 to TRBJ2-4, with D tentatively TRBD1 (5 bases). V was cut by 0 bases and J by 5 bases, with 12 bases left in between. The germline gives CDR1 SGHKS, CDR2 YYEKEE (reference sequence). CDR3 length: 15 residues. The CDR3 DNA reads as TGTGCCAGCAGCTTGGAGGGGCCTCTTCAAAACATTCAGTACTTC. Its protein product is CASSLEGPLQNIQYF.

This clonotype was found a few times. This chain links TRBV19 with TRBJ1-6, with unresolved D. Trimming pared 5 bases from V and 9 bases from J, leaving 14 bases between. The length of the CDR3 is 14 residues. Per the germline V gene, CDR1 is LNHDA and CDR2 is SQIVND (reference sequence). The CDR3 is CASSPRTGFSPLHF. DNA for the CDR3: TGTGCCAGTAGTCCAAGGACCGGCTTTTCACCCCTCCACTTT.

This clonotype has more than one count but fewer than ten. The CDR3 region is CASSRELPSTDTQYF. The CDR3 nucleotides read TGCGCCAGCAGCAGAGAGCTCCCTTCTACAGATACGCAGTATTTT. This rearrangement joins TRBV5-1 to TRBJ2-3; no clear D gene. In germline, CDR1 is SGHRS, CDR2 YFSETQ. V lost 4 bases and J 3 bases, leaving 15 bases between the germline ends. CDR3 length: 15 residues. The variable domain in full, completed from reference TRBV5-1 and TRBJ2-3, reads KAGVTQTPRYLIKTRGQQVTLSCSPISGHRSVSWYQQTPGQGLQFLFEYFSETQRNKGNFPGRFSGRQFSNSRSEMNVSTLELGDSALYLCASSRELPSTDTQYFGPGTRLTVL.

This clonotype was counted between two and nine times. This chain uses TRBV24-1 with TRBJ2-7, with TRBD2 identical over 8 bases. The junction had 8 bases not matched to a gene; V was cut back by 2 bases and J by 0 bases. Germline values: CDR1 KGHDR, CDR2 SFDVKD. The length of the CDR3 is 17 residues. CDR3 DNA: TGTGCCACCAGTGATTCCACCGCAGGACTAGCCTCCTACGAGCAGTACTTC. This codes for CATSDSTAGLASYEQYF.

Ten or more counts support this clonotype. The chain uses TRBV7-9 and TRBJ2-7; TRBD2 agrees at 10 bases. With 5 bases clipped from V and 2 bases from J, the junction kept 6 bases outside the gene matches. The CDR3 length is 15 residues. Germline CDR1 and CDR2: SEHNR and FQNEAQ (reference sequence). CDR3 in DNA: TGTGCCAGCAGCCTCGGACTAGCGGCCCCCTACGAGCAGTACTTC. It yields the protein CASSLGLAAPYEQYF.

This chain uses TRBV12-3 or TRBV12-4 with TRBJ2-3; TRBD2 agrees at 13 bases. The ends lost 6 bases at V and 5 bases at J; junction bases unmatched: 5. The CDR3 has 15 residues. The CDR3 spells CASRGLAGVGDTQYF. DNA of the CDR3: TGTGCCAGCAGAGGACTAGCGGGAGTAGGAGATACGCAGTATTTT.

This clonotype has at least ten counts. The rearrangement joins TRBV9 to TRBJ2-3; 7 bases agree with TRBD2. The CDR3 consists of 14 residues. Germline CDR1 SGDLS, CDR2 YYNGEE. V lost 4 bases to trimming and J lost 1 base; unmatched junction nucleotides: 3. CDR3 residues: CASSPTSGTDTQYF. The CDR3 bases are TGTGCCAGCAGCCCAACTAGCGGCACAGATACGCAGTATTTT.

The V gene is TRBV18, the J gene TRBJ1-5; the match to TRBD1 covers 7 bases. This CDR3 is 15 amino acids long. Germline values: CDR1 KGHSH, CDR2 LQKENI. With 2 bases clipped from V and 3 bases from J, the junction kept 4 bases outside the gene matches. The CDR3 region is CASSPGTVFNQPQHF. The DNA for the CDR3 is TGTGCCAGCTCACCAGGGACAGTTTTCAATCAGCCCCAGCATTTT.

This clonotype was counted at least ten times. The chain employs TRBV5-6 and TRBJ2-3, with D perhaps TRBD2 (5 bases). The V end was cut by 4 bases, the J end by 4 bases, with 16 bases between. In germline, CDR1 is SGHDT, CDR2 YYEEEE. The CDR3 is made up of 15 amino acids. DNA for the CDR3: TGTGCCAGCAGCCCCCGGACTGTTTTGGCAGATACGCAGTATTTT. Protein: CASSPRTVLADTQYF.

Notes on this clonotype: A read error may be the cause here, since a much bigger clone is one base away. Here the CDR3 DNA reads TGTGCCAGCAGCAGGGGACAGGGAATGTCACCCCTCCACTTT. Its protein is CASSRGQGMSPLHF. The chain employs TRBV5-6 and TRBJ1-6; 9 bases map to TRBD1. Germline V gene lookup returns CDR1 SGHDT and CDR2 YYEEEE. Trimming removed 4 bases from V and 10 bases from J; junction bases left unmatched: 6. This CDR3 comprises 14 residues.

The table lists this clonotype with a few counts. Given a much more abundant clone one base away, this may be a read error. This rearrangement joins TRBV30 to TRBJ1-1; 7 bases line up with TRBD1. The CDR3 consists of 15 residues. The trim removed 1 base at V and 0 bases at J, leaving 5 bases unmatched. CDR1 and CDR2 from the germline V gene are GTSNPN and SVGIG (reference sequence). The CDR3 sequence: CAWSDRGSMNTEAFF. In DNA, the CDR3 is TGTGCCTGGAGTGACAGGGGATCTATGAACACTGAAGCTTTCTTT. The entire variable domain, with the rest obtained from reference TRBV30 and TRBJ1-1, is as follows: SQTIHQWPATLVQPVGSPLSLECTVEGTSNPNLYWYRQAAGRGLQLLFYSVGIGQISSEVPQNLSASRPQDRQFILSSKKLLLSDSGFYLCAWSDRGSMNTEAFFGQGTRLTVV.

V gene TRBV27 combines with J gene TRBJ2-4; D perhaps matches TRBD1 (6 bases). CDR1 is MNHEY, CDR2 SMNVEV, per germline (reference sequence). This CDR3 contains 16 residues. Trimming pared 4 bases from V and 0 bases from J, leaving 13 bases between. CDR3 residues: CASSSEGDLAKNIQYF. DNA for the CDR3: TGTGCCAGCAGTTCCGAGGGGGATTTAGCCAAAAACATTCAGTACTTC.

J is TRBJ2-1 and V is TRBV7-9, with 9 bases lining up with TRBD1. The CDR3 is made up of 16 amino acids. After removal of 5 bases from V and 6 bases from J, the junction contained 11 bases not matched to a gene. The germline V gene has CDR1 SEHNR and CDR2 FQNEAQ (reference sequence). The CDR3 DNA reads TGTGCCAGCAGCCAAGCCGGGACAGGGATCGGCAATGAGCAGTTCTTC. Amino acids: CASSQAGTGIGNEQFF.

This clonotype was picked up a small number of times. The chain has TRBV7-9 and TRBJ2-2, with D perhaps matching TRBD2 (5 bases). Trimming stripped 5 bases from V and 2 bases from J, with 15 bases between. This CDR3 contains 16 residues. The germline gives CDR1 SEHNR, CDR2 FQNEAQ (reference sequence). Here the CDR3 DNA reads TGTGCCAGCAGCCCACGTGTACGGGAAAACACCGGGGAGCTGTTTTTT. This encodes CASSPRVRENTGELFF.

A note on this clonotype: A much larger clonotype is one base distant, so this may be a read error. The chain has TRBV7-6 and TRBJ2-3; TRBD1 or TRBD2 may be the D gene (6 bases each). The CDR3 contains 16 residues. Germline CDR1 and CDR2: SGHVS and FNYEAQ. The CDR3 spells CASSLAGGPRGDTRYF. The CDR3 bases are TGTGCCAGCAGCTTAGCTGGGGGGCCAAGGGGGGATACGCGGTATTTT.